These 12 T cell receptor beta chains were sequenced from one sample in a study of tumor-infiltrating lymphocytes in primary liver carcinoma. Researchers generated TCR beta cDNA from about 0.5 ug of total RNA, relying on a constant-region primer. Construction of TCR beta libraries relied on three successive nested multiplex PCR rounds employing slightly modified ARM-PCR. Both of the initial two PCR rounds ran for approximately 11 cycles and employed TRBV1-TRBV30 forward primers alongside a C-beta reverse primer. TCRdb ran MiXCR on the multiplex PCR reads and lists one entry per CDR3 protein. Counted here are 150,000 to 200,000 distinct CDR3 sequences, around four fifths occurring once; the ten biggest clones make up 15% to 20%. Without any cell sorting, 20-30 mg of bulk tissue yielded co-extracted RNA and DNA. The sequencing sample was made of tumor tissue from primary liver carcinoma. These receptors were obtained from a man between 40 and 49 years old with primary liver carcinoma and hepatitis B virus infection.

With regard to this clonotype: The germline gene is not matched at one end of the junction; a read error may be the cause. The chain uses TRBV11-3 and TRBJ2-1; a weak D match, TRBD2 (5 bases). The germline gives CDR1 SGHNT, CDR2 YENEEA. The CDR3 is 15 amino acids. CDR3 DNA sequence: TGTACCAGCAGTCTAGAAAGCGGAGGTTTCAATGAGCAGTTCTTC. Protein sequence: CTSSLESGGFNEQFF.

In the case of this clonotype: Because it lacks the conserved phenylalanine or tryptophan at the end, this CDR3 is likely a read error. V is TRBV12-3 or TRBV12-4 and J is TRBJ2-6; perhaps TRBD2 as D (6 bases). V was trimmed by 11 bases and J by 0 bases, leaving 14 bases between them. There are 15 residues in the CDR3. The CDR3 spells CACGDRSSGANVLTL. In nucleotides, the CDR3 is TGTGCCTGCGGGGATAGGAGCTCTGGGGCCAACGTCCTGACTCTC.

On this clonotype: Relative to the germline gene, one junction end is altered; a read error may explain this. The rearrangement links TRBV4-3 to TRBJ2-1; D ambiguous. This CDR3 comprises 16 residues. Germline CDR1 is LGHNA and CDR2 is YSLEER. The CDR3 DNA reads TGCGTCAGCTGCCAAAATCCCTACTCAGAATACAATGAGCAGTTCTTC. This codes for CVSCQNPYSEYNEQFF.

This clonotype was detected a few times. It may be a read error: a sequence one base away is much more abundant. In nucleotides, the CDR3 is TGCGCCAGCAGGATCTTAGGGACCGGGGAGCTGTTTTTT. Amino acid sequence: CASRILGTGELFF. This chain links TRBV10-2 with TRBJ2-2, with D unclear. V dropped 6 bases and J dropped 5 bases, with 10 bases sitting between them. Germline CDR1 and CDR2: WSHSY and SAAADI. This CDR3 region has 13 residues.

In its sample, this clonotype was seen once. Compared with germline, one end of the junction differs, possibly owing to a read error. The rearrangement uses TRBV29-1 and TRBJ2-5; 7 bases fit TRBD2. The CDR3 is 13 amino acids. Germline CDR1 SQVTM, CDR2 ANQGSEA. CDR3 amino acids: CSVDISGGETHYF. The DNA for the CDR3 is TGCAGCGTTGACATATCTGGGGGGGAGACCCATTACTTC.

This rearrangement joins TRBV4-2 to TRBJ1-2, with D tentatively TRBD1 (6 bases). Germline assignment: CDR1 LGHNA and CDR2 YNFKEQ. This CDR3 comprises 15 residues. The chain's CDR3 is CVNSPEGGSSYGYTF. For the CDR3, the DNA is TGTGTCAACAGCCCCGAGGGGGGAAGCAGCTATGGCTACACCTTC.

With respect to this clonotype: At one end the junction does not follow the germline gene, possibly because of a read error. The chain links TRBV6-4 to TRBJ2-3; 7 bases map to TRBD2. Germline V CDR1 and CDR2: MRHNA, SNTAGT. The CDR3 is 16 residues long. CDR3 protein: CASSDSQSGNTDTQYF. CDR3 nucleotides: TGTGCCAGTAGTGACTCACAGAGCGGGAACACAGATACGCAGTATTTT.

The genes are TRBV12-3 or TRBV12-4 and TRBJ2-7; unclear D gene. Trimming pared 8 bases from V and 7 bases from J, leaving 15 bases between. The CDR3 length is 12 residues. DNA for the CDR3: TGTGCCAGCGAGGAGATACATGGAGAGCAGTACTTC. Its protein product is CASEEIHGEQYF.

About this clonotype: This may be a read error: a much more frequent sequence differs by one nucleotide. The chain is built from TRBV7-9 and TRBJ2-5, with D tentatively TRBD2 (6 bases). Germline lookup yields CDR1 SEHNR and CDR2 FQNEAQ (reference sequence). The CDR3 has 14 residues. The CDR3: CASRLSGGEETQYF. In DNA form, the CDR3 reads TGTGCCAGCCGCTTATCCGGGGGAGAAGAGACCCAGTACTTC.

To note about this clonotype: This CDR3 is missing its conserved last phenylalanine or tryptophan, likely due to a read error. The rearrangement uses TRBV6-1 and TRBJ1-1; TRBD1 is a possible D gene (5 bases). CDR3 length: 13 residues. V was cut by 5 bases and J by 3 bases, with 10 bases left in between. The germline CDR1 and CDR2 sequences are MNHNS and SASEGT. CDR3 in amino acids: CASSPTGYTEAFI. CDR3 sequence (DNA): TGTGCCAGCAGTCCTACAGGATACACTGAAGCTTTCATT.

This chain links TRBV6-6 with TRBJ2-7; no definite D call. Germline V CDR1 and CDR2: MNHNY, SVGAGI (reference sequence). This CDR3 contains 15 residues. Deletions cut 9 bases from V and 3 bases from J, with 21 bases between. The CDR3 is CASIGYRDYRYEQYF. The CDR3 nucleotides read TGTGCCAGTATCGGGTACAGAGATTACCGCTACGAGCAGTACTTC.

At least ten counts were recorded for this clonotype. The gene calls are TRBV29-1 and TRBJ2-2; TRBD1 agrees at 9 bases. The CDR3 runs 14 residues. Per germline, CDR1 SQVTM and CDR2 ANQGSEA. V shed 3 bases, J shed 3 bases, and the junction held 2 bases outside the gene matches. CDR3 DNA: TGCAGCGTTGATGGACAGGGGTACACCGGGGAGCTGTTTTTT. Translation gives CSVDGQGYTGELFF.